The 4 T cell receptor beta chains below all came from one sample that was sequenced in a study of regulatory T cells in long-lasting Graves disease. Time point in this sample: persistent/refractory GD, antithyroid drugs over 5 years with positive TRAb. TCR sequences were obtained from RNA taken from PBMCs. TCR beta libraries were built with iRepertoire HTBI primers and Arm-PCR of CDR3 regions. TCRdb recomputed calls from the multiplex PCR reads with MiXCR, one row per CDR3 protein. Of approximately 400,000 distinct CDR3 sequences listed, 23% are singletons. This sample comprised peripheral blood mononuclear cells (PBMCs), obtained when the disease was refractory, from a patient treated with antithyroid drugs. The receptors were gathered from a woman aged 35 to 49 with Graves disease.

This clonotype was counted at least ten times. The chain uses TRBV12-3 or TRBV12-4 and TRBJ1-1; D is unresolved. This CDR3 contains 12 residues. V was trimmed by 5 bases and J by 6 bases, leaving 10 bases between them. The CDR3 nucleotides read TGTGCCAGCAGTCCATCTGTCCCTGAAGCTTTCTTT. Translation: CASSPSVPEAFF.

There are many counts of this clonotype. The chain joins TRBV6-5 to TRBJ2-4; D remains unclear. From germline, CDR1 is MNHEY and CDR2 SVGAGI. The V end lost 0 bases, the J end lost 0 bases, and 6 bases lay between the germline ends. This CDR3 is built from 15 residues. The CDR3 sequence: CASSYSVLAKNIQYF. The CDR3 DNA sequence: TGTGCCAGCAGTTACTCAGTACTAGCCAAAAACATTCAGTACTTC.

The chain employs TRBV20-1 and TRBJ2-7; 12 bases agree with TRBD2. Unmatched junction bases numbered 11, after V lost 2 bases and J lost 3 bases. This CDR3 spans 17 amino acids. CDR1 is DFQATT and CDR2 is SNEGSKA in the germline V gene (reference sequence). As DNA, the CDR3 is TGCAGTGCTAGATCGGCTAGCGGGAGGGGGGGCTTCTACGAGCAGTACTTC. Encoded protein: CSARSASGRGGFYEQYF.

J is TRBJ1-3 and V is TRBV11-2; 10 nucleotides align to TRBD1. The CDR3 contains 16 residues. From germline, CDR1 is SGHAT and CDR2 FQNNGV. J gave up 4 bases and V 5 bases, and 8 bases lay outside the gene matches. The CDR3 loop is CASSARQGARGNTIYF. The CDR3 DNA reads TGTGCCAGCAGCGCTAGACAGGGGGCGAGGGGAAACACCATATATTTT.